This TCR beta chain comes out of a study of T-cell memory formation after mild COVID-19 (dated by TCRdb to the early 2020s). For context, the study as a whole: TCR sequence clusters from the two donors were largely donor specific. Longitudinal TCRalpha and TCRbeta repertoire sequencing tracked T-cell clones expanding and contracting after mild COVID-19 in a couple of donors. Two young, previously healthy adult volunteers, one female and one male, were included in the cohort. Study-wide conclusions, independent of this receptor: The detection of some responding clones in pre-infection memory suggests that pre-existing cross-reactive memory T cells joined the SARS-CoV-2 response. Only a couple of mild cases were covered by the study, and larger cohorts that include severe cases with pre-infection samples were considered necessary. Contracting CD4+ clones appeared mostly in the CM and EM memory subsets, whereas CD8+ clones were enriched in EMRA. SARS-CoV-2 specificity of the second-wave clones peaking on day 37 was not confirmed. Clones contracting from day 15 to 85 had balanced CD4/CD8 phenotypes, while a second wave expanding from day 15 to 37 was biased towards CD4+.

Details on this clonotype: Its antigen has not been determined. Per-base quality was not reported, and no clone a single base away is much larger than it.

Ends trimmed: V by 7 bases, J by 8 bases; bases unmatched to a gene: 10. The CDR3 holds 13 amino acids from the cysteine to the phenylalanine. The CDR3 DNA has 39 bases and is translated from base 1. The germline V gene specifies SQVTM as CDR1 and ANQGSEA as CDR2. Ficoll-Paque density gradient centrifugation was used to isolate PBMCs. The sequencer was an Illumina NovaSeq 6000. cDNA libraries for TCRalpha and TCRbeta were prepared by 5'RACE using constant-segment primers, with sample barcodes and unique molecular identifiers added. Trizol reagent was used to extract RNA from every sample. Library amplification was performed in two PCR steps, and a second sample barcode and Illumina TruSeq adapters were introduced in the second step. Sequencing of the libraries was done on an Illumina NovaSeq, producing 2 x 150 bp paired-end reads. Concerning the study's data processing: With migec v1.2.7, reads were demultiplexed and then collapsed into UMI-guided consensus sequences. Using mixcr v2.1.11, UMI consensuses were aligned to TRA and TRB V and J templates and then assembled into clonotypes. A clonotype was counted as expanded or contracted only when both edgeR and NoisET called the clonotype significant, with the noise models trained on biological replicates. edgeR calls used a false discovery rate-adjusted p below 0.01 and a log2 fold-change threshold of 1. PCA with hierarchical clustering of max-normalized trajectories of the 1000 most abundant clonotypes was used as exploratory dynamics analysis. Separately sequenced CD4+ and CD8+ repertoires were used to assign a CD4 or CD8 phenotype to each responding clone. TCRdb trimmed the raw reads at Q25, called clones with MiXCR and kept productive beta chains. Each entry merges the rows of one CDR3 protein and shows their most common DNA and genes. The V and J calls shown here were made by TCRdb, not taken from the authors' results. The sample table shows fewer than 110,000 distinct CDR3 sequences, and 13% to 15% are seen once. The ten largest clones take up less than 40% of the sample.

The chain is assembled from TRBV29-1 and TRBJ1-2; 10 middle bases align to TRBD1. The TCR was taken from a man between 18 and 29 years old who had mild COVID-19 (a few samples of this study predate the infection). The sample titles of this study are shuffled in the database, so cell type and time point are left out; the donor was told from shared clones. What was sequenced was PBMCs or a T cell subset sorted from them (not recorded which). The CDR3: CSAGAGTGEGYTF. The nucleotides read TGCAGCGCCGGCGCCGGGACAGGGGAAGGCTACACCTTC.